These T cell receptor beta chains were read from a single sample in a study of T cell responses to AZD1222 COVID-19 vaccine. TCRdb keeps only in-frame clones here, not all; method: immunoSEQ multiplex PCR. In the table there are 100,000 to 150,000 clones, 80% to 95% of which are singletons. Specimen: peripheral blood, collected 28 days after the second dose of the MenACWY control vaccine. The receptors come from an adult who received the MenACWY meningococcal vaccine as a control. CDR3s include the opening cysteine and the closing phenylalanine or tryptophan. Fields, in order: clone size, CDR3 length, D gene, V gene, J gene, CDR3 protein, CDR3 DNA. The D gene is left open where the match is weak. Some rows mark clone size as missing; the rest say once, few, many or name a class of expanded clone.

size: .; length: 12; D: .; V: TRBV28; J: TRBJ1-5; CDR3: CASTGSNQPQHF; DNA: TGTGCCAGCACTGGGAGCAATCAGCCCCAGCATTTT
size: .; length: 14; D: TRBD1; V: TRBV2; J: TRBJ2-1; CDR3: CASRGEQGAKGQFF; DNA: TGTGCCAGCAGGGGGGAACAGGGGGCGAAGGGGCAGTTCTTC
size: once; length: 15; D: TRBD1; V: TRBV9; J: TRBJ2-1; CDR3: CASSAPGDRGTHQVF; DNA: TGTGCCAGCAGCGCTCCCGGAGACAGGGGAACCCATCAGGTCTTC
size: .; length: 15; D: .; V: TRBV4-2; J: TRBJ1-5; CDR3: CASSQDLRGNQPQHF; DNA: TGTGCCAGCAGCCAAGATCTGAGGGGGAATCAGCCCCAGCATTTT
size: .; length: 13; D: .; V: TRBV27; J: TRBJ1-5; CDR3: CASSLQPNQPQHF; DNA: TGTGCCAGCAGTTTGCAGCCCAATCAGCCCCAGCATTTT
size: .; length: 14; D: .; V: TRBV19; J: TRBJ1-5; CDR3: CASSIIDSWEPQHF; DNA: TGTGCCAGTAGTATAATAGACAGCTGGGAGCCCCAGCATTTT
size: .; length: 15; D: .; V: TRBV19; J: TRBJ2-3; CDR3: CASSRRDSSTDTQYF; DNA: TGTGCCTCAAGCAGAAGGGATTCTAGCACAGATACGCAGTATTTT
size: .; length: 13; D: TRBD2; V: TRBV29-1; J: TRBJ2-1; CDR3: CSVVSGNYNEQFF; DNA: TGCAGCGTGGTGAGCGGGAACTACAATGAGCAGTTCTTC
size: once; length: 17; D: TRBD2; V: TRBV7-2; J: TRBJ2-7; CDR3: CASSQSRTSGSLNEQYF; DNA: TGTGCCAGCAGCCAGAGCCGGACTAGCGGGAGTCTCAACGAGCAGTACTTC
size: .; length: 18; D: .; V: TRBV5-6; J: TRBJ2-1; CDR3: CASSLVGAGARSYNEQFF; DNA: TGTGCCAGCAGCTTGGTGGGGGCGGGGGCCCGCTCCTACAATGAGCAGTTCTTC
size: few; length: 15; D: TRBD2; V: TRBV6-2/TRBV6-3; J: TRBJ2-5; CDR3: CASSPYAGGRETQYF; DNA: TGTGCCAGCAGTCCCTATGCGGGGGGCCGGGAGACCCAGTACTTC
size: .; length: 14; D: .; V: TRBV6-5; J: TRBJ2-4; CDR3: CASSSGSDQNIQYF; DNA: TGTGCCAGCAGTTCTGGGTCTGATCAAAACATTCAGTACTTC
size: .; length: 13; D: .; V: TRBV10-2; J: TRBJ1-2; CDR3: CASSWGLKDGYTF; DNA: TGCGCCAGCAGTTGGGGCCTAAAGGATGGCTACACCTTC
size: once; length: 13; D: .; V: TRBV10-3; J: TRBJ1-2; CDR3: CAINVGPSYGYTF; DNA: TGTGCCATCAATGTAGGGCCATCCTATGGCTACACCTTC
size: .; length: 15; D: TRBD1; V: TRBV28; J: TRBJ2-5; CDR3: CASSLWQGARETQYF; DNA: TGTGCCAGCAGTTTATGGCAGGGGGCGAGAGAGACCCAGTACTTC
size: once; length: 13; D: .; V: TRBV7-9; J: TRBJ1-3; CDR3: CASSPSSGNTIYF; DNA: TGTGCCAGCAGCCCTAGCTCTGGAAACACCATATATTTT
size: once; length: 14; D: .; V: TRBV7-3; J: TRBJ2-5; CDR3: CASSLRGAGETQYF; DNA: TGTGCCAGCAGCTTAAGGGGGGCGGGAGAGACCCAGTACTTC
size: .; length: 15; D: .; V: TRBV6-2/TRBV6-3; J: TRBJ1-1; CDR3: CASSYPFMGNTEAFF; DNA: TGTGCCAGCAGTTACCCGTTCATGGGGAACACTGAAGCTTTCTTT
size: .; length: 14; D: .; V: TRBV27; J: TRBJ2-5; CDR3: CASSPRLGTETQYF; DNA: TGTGCCAGCAGTCCCCGACTAGGAACAGAGACCCAGTACTTC
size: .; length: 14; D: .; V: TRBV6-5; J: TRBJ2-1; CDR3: CASSYEAEDNEQFF; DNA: TGTGCCAGCAGTTATGAAGCAGAAGACAATGAGCAGTTCTTC
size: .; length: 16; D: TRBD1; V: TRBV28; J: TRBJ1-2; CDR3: CASRDGTGVGASGYTF; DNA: TGTGCCAGCCGAGACGGGACAGGGGTTGGGGCCTCTGGCTACACCTTC
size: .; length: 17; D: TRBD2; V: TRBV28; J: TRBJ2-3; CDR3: CASSPSGLAGGPNTQYF; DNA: TGTGCCAGCAGTCCCTCGGGACTAGCGGGAGGGCCGAATACGCAGTATTTT
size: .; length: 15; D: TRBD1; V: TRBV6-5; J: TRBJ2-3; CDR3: CASNDRGTSTDTQYF; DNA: TGTGCCAGTAACGACAGGGGAACTAGCACAGATACGCAGTATTTT
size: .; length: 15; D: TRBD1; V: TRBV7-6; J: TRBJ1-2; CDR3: CASSLAPGGNYGYTF; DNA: TGTGCCAGCAGCTTAGCTCCAGGGGGCAACTATGGCTACACCTTC
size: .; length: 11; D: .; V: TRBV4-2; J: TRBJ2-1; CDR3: CASSQDNEQFF; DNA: TGTGCCAGCAGCCAAGACAATGAGCAGTTCTTC
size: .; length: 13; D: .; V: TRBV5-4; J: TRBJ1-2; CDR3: CASRASGGLGYTF; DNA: TGTGCCAGCAGAGCTTCAGGTGGGCTTGGCTACACCTTC
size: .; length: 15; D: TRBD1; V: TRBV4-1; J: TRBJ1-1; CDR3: CASSQNRGGNTEAFF; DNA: TGCGCCAGCAGCCAAAACAGGGGGGGGAACACTGAAGCTTTCTTT
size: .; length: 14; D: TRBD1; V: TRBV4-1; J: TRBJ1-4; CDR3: CASSRDREYEKLFF; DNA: TGCGCCAGCAGCCGAGACAGGGAGTATGAAAAACTGTTTTTT
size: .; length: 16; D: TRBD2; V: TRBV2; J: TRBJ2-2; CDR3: CASSPLTSGAAGELFF; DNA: TGTGCCAGCAGTCCTCTAACTAGCGGGGCTGCCGGGGAGCTGTTTTTT
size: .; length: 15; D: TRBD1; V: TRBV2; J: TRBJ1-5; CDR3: CASSEVRGSNQPQHF; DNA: TGTGCCAGCAGTGAAGTCAGGGGGAGCAATCAGCCCCAGCATTTT
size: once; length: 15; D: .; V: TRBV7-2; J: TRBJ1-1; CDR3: CASSLGGSGVREAFF; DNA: TGCGCCAGCAGCTTAGGTGGGAGCGGGGTTCGGGAAGCTTTCTTT
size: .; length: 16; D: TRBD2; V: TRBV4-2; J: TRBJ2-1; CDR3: CASSHPSGSSYNEQFF; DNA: TGTGCCAGCAGCCATCCTAGCGGGAGCTCCTACAATGAGCAGTTCTTC
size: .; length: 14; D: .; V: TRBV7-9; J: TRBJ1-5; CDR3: CASSTDSLNQPQHF; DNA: TGTGCCAGCAGCACGGACAGCCTCAATCAGCCCCAGCATTTT
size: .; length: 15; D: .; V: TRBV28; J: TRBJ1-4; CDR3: CASSPTPPSNEKLFF; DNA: TGTGCCAGCAGTCCTACTCCCCCGTCTAATGAAAAACTGTTTTTT
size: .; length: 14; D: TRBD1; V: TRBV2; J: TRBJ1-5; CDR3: CASSATGAGQPQHF; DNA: TGTGCCAGCAGTGCAACAGGGGCTGGACAGCCCCAGCATTTT
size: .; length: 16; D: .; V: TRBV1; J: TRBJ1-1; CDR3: CTSSQGPGIFWSEAFF; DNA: TGCACCAGCAGCCAAGGGCCAGGGATCTTCTGGTCTGAAGCTTTCTTT
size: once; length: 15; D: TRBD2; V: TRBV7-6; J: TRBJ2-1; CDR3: CASSSPGLGGNEQFF; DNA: TGTGCCAGCAGCTCTCCGGGACTGGGGGGGAATGAGCAGTTCTTC
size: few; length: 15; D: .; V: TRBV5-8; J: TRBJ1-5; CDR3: CASSLGPTVRGTQHF; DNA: TGTGCCAGCAGCTTGGGTCCGACAGTGAGGGGGACCCAGCATTTT
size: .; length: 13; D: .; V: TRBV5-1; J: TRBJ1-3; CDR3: CASSLGSGNTIYF; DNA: TGCGCCAGCAGCTTGGGTTCTGGAAACACCATATATTTT